Listed below are T cell receptor beta chains from one sample, sequenced in a study of cytomegalovirus exposure and HLA in healthy donors. Only in-frame clones appear in the TCRdb table, and some are missing; sequencing was by immunoSEQ multiplex PCR. The table shows 100,000 to 150,000 clones, with more than 65% occurring only once. The material sequenced was PBMCs. The source of these receptors is a woman younger than 30 in good health and CMV-seropositive. The CDR3 runs from the conserved cysteine through the conserved F or W. A D gene is named only where the DNA matches it firmly. The size field is filled for only some rows; it gives once, few, many or a size class.

D: -
V: TRBV2
J: TRBJ2-3
length: 10
size: -
DNA: TGTGCCACCTTAGTAGATACGCAGTATTTT
CDR3: CATLVDTQYF

D: -
V: TRBV7-9
J: TRBJ1-5
length: 15
size: -
DNA: TGTGCCAGCAGCCCCTCCGGGGAAGGTAATCAGCCCCAGCATTTT
CDR3: CASSPSGEGNQPQHF

D: -
V: TRBV4-1
J: TRBJ2-3
length: 14
size: -
DNA: TGCGCCAGCAGCCAAGATGGTTCCCAAAGGAGGCAGTATTTT
CDR3: CASSQDGSQRRQYF

D: -
V: TRBV4-1
J: TRBJ2-5
length: 15
size: -
DNA: TGCGCCAGCAGCCTAACCCTAGAGCAGGGGGAGACCCAGTACTTC
CDR3: CASSLTLEQGETQYF

D: -
V: TRBV19
J: TRBJ1-1
length: 14
size: -
DNA: TGTGCCAGTAGTATAACAGGAATGAACACTGAAGCTTTCTTT
CDR3: CASSITGMNTEAFF

D: TRBD1
V: TRBV9
J: TRBJ2-7
length: 14
size: -
DNA: TGTGCCAGCAGCGTCCGGGACAGCCCCTACGAGCAGTACTTC
CDR3: CASSVRDSPYEQYF

D: -
V: TRBV18
J: TRBJ2-3
length: 12
size: once
DNA: TGTGCCAGCTCACCCATTTTGGATACGCAGTATTTT
CDR3: CASSPILDTQYF

D: TRBD1
V: TRBV6-1
J: TRBJ2-7
length: 16
size: -
DNA: TGTGCCAGCAGTGAATGGGGACAGATGAGCTCCTACGAGCAGTACTTC
CDR3: CASSEWGQMSSYEQYF

D: -
V: TRBV15
J: TRBJ1-3
length: 11
size: -
DNA: TGTGCCACCGGGGAGGCGAACACCATATATTTT
CDR3: CATGEANTIYF

D: TRBD2
V: TRBV6-6
J: TRBJ2-4
length: 14
size: -
DNA: TGTGCCAGCAGTTACTCGACCAGCGGGGATATTCAGTACTTC
CDR3: CASSYSTSGDIQYF

D: TRBD1
V: TRBV6-5
J: TRBJ1-1
length: 15
size: -
DNA: TGTGCCAGCAGTCGAGGACAGGGAGGGATCACTGAAGCTTTCTTT
CDR3: CASSRGQGGITEAFF

D: TRBD1
V: TRBV5-1
J: TRBJ1-1
length: 16
size: -
DNA: TGCGCCAGCAGCAAGACAGGGGCGGGGGTGAACACTGAAGCTTTCTTT
CDR3: CASSKTGAGVNTEAFF

D: -
V: TRBV5-8
J: TRBJ1-6
length: 18
size: -
DNA: TGTGCCAGCAGCTTGGGTATTACGCCGAGCTCCTATAATTCACCCCTCCACTTT
CDR3: CASSLGITPSSYNSPLHF

D: TRBD1
V: TRBV10-1
J: TRBJ2-7
length: 13
size: -
DNA: TGCGCCAGCAGTGAACAGGGGAAAAACGAGCAGTACTTC
CDR3: CASSEQGKNEQYF

D: TRBD1
V: TRBV7-3
J: TRBJ1-1
length: 12
size: -
DNA: TGTGCCAGCAGCCCGGGACAGGGAAAAGCTTTCTTT
CDR3: CASSPGQGKAFF

D: -
V: TRBV6-5
J: TRBJ2-7
length: 14
size: -
DNA: TGTGCCAGCAGTTACGGGGCGGCGTCCTACGAGCAGTACTTC
CDR3: CASSYGAASYEQYF

D: -
V: TRBV6-1
J: TRBJ2-7
length: 15
size: -
DNA: TGTGCCAGCAGTGAAGAGGAGGGACAGTCCCACGAGCAGTACTTC
CDR3: CASSEEEGQSHEQYF

D: -
V: TRBV29-1
J: TRBJ2-5
length: 11
size: -
DNA: TGCAGCGTTGTGGTTGCGGAGACCCAGTACTTC
CDR3: CSVVVAETQYF

D: TRBD1
V: TRBV5-1
J: TRBJ2-7
length: 14
size: once
DNA: TGCGCCAGCAGTTCGGGACAGGGGGGGCACGAGCAGTACTTC
CDR3: CASSSGQGGHEQYF

D: -
V: TRBV7-3
J: TRBJ2-7
length: 15
size: -
DNA: TGTGCCAGCAGCTCTCACTCTCCTTTCCCCTACGAGCAGTACTTC
CDR3: CASSSHSPFPYEQYF

D: -
V: TRBV28
J: TRBJ2-3
length: 13
size: -
DNA: TGTGCCAGCAGGCTCCCAGGCACAGATACGCAGTATTTT
CDR3: CASRLPGTDTQYF

D: TRBD1
V: TRBV5-1
J: TRBJ2-7
length: 15
size: -
DNA: TGCGCCAGCAGTCGGGACAGGGCAAGCTCCTACGAGCAGTACTTC
CDR3: CASSRDRASSYEQYF

D: TRBD2
V: TRBV27
J: TRBJ2-3
length: 15
size: -
DNA: TGTGCCAGCTCCCCAGGGAGGGATGGCACAGATACGCAGTATTTT
CDR3: CASSPGRDGTDTQYF

D: -
V: TRBV6-1
J: TRBJ2-7
length: 13
size: -
DNA: TGTGCCAGCGGAAACTCCGGGACCTACGAGCAGTACTTC
CDR3: CASGNSGTYEQYF

D: -
V: TRBV27
J: TRBJ2-7
length: 14
size: -
DNA: TGTGCCAGCAGTTTTAATCTCCCATCCAGCGAGCAGTACTTC
CDR3: CASSFNLPSSEQYF

D: -
V: TRBV5-1
J: TRBJ2-7
length: 13
size: once
DNA: TGCGCCAGCAGCTTAGACTTAACCTACGAGCAGTACTTC
CDR3: CASSLDLTYEQYF